One sample yielded the 30 T cell receptor beta chains listed below, sequenced in a study of CD8+ T cells in alopecia areata. Extracted RNA was reverse transcribed, and the resulting cDNA served as sequencing template. The assay was immunoSEQ multiplex PCR, and TCRdb's table has in-frame clones only and misses some. The repertoire has tens of thousands of clones, around 46% of them found once; the top ten carry roughly 21%. Treatment reported: oral pan-JAK inhibitor, 5-10 mg twice daily. The sequencing used CD8+ T cells sorted from blood, collected at approximately week 37, from a patient treated with tofacitinib. The receptors come from a human donor with alopecia areata.

The V call is TRBV30, the J call TRBJ2-1; D perhaps matches TRBD2 (6 bases). This CDR3 comprises 14 residues. CDR1 and CDR2 from the germline V gene are GTSNPN and SVGIG (reference sequence). Trimming left V 2 bases short and J 7 bases short, with 15 bases between. This CDR3 is CAWSSRGLGNEQFF. The CDR3 DNA reads TGTGCCTGGAGTAGTCGGGGGTTGGGGAATGAGCAGTTCTTC.

The V gene is TRBV7-3, the J gene TRBJ1-2; D gene unclear. Germline V gene lookup returns CDR1 SGHTA and CDR2 FQGTGA. Trimming stripped 8 bases from V and 0 bases from J, with 10 bases between. CDR3 length: 13 amino acids. The CDR3 sequence is CASGPDSNYGYTF. DNA for the CDR3: TGTGCCAGCGGGCCGGACTCTAACTATGGCTACACCTTC.

The rearrangement joins TRBV29-1 to TRBJ2-5, with D hard to call. The V and J ends lost 6 bases and 2 bases respectively, with 16 bases between them. Germline CDR1 SQVTM, CDR2 ANQGSEA. The CDR3 covers 14 residues. CDR3 bases: TGCAGCGTCGTTAGCCCTTACGAACAAGAGACCCAGTACTTC. It translates to CSVVSPYEQETQYF.

This clone has a handful of counts. V usage is TRBV7-9 and J usage is TRBJ2-7; the match to TRBD2 covers 8 bases. The CDR3 runs 15 residues. V shed 4 bases, J shed 6 bases, and the junction held 11 bases outside the gene matches. Germline CDR1 and CDR2: SEHNR and FQNEAQ (reference sequence). The CDR3 DNA reads TGTGCCAGCAGCTCCGGGGGCGACGGGAGGGCCGAGCAGTACTTC. Its translation: CASSSGGDGRAEQYF.

The gene calls are TRBV9 and TRBJ2-5; 9 bases agree with TRBD2. V trimming: 6 bases; J trimming: 5 bases; junction bases outside the gene matches: 8. This CDR3 has 14 amino acids. Germline V lookup: CDR1 SGDLS, CDR2 YYNGEE. This CDR3 reads CASTAGGMGETQYF. CDR3 DNA: TGTGCCAGCACGGCGGGAGGGATGGGCGAGACCCAGTACTTC.

The chain joins TRBV27 to TRBJ1-6; perhaps TRBD1 as D (6 bases). Trimming pared 4 bases from V and 5 bases from J, leaving 12 bases between. From germline, CDR1 is MNHEY and CDR2 SMNVEV (reference sequence). This CDR3 spans 15 amino acids. The CDR3 reads CASSYRQENNSPLHF. Here the CDR3 DNA reads TGTGCCAGCAGTTACCGACAGGAGAATAATTCACCCCTCCACTTT.

This chain links TRBV19 with TRBJ1-1, with a weak D call TRBD1 (5 bases). CDR1 is LNHDA and CDR2 is SQIVND in the germline V gene (reference sequence). Trimming took off 5 bases at V and 0 bases at J, with 10 bases between the two ends. This CDR3 has 14 residues. The CDR3 DNA follows: TGTGCCAGTAGTGCCAGGGATATGAACACTGAAGCTTTCTTT. As protein: CASSARDMNTEAFF.

The chain's CDR3 is CASSWSTGFAYEQYF. The CDR3 DNA is TGTGCCAGCAGTTGGTCGACAGGTTTTGCCTACGAGCAGTACTTC. V is TRBV28 and J is TRBJ2-7; D possibly corresponds to TRBD1 (6 bases). The V gene lost 4 bases and the J gene lost 2 bases, with 15 bases spanning the gap. The CDR3 runs to 15 residues. Germline-derived CDR1 and CDR2 are MDHEN and SYDVKM.

The chain couples TRBV29-1 to TRBJ2-7; 9 bases align to TRBD1. The germline V gene encodes CDR1 SQVTM and CDR2 ANQGSEA. The CDR3 consists of 13 residues. Trimming removed 1 base from V and 4 bases from J; junction bases left unmatched: 2. CDR3 sequence reads: CSVEGDREYEQYF. In nucleotides, the CDR3 is TGCAGCGTTGAAGGGGACAGGGAATACGAGCAGTACTTC.

The chain uses TRBV5-1 and TRBJ2-3; TRBD2 matches at 8 bases. With V trimmed by 4 bases and J by 7 bases, 14 bases remained unmatched. Per the germline V gene, CDR1 is SGHRS and CDR2 is YFSETQ. This CDR3 comprises 16 residues. DNA of the CDR3: TGCGCCAGCAGCCTCAAAGGACTAGCCCCACCGAATACGCAGTATTTT. As protein: CASSLKGLAPPNTQYF.

This clone was seen only a few times. The chain combines TRBV25-1 with TRBJ2-7, with TRBD1 matching 8 bases. Germline loops: CDR1 MGHDK, CDR2 SYGVNS. J was trimmed by 3 bases and V by 3 bases; bases with no gene match: 7. The CDR3 totals 15 residues. CDR3: CASSDFGTGDYEQYF. The DNA of the CDR3 is TGTGCCAGCAGTGACTTCGGGACAGGAGACTACGAGCAGTACTTC.

Only a few counts were recorded for this clone. V gene TRBV18 combines with J gene TRBJ1-3; 9 bases agree with TRBD1. The junction had 2 bases not matched to a gene; V was cut back by 2 bases and J by 3 bases. The CDR3 covers 15 residues. The germline V gene encodes CDR1 KGHSH and CDR2 LQKENI. CDR3 sequence reads: CASSPRDRDGNTIYF. CDR3 in DNA: TGTGCCAGCTCACCAAGGGACAGGGATGGAAACACCATATATTTT.

This clone has a handful of counts. The chain combines TRBV6-1 with TRBJ1-5; D uncertain. Germline CDR1 is MNHNS and CDR2 is SASEGT. V was trimmed by 6 bases and J by 4 bases, leaving 13 bases between them. CDR3 length: 14 residues. In nucleotides, the CDR3 is TGTGCCAGCAGCGCAAGCGCCGAAAATCAGCCCCAGCATTTT. Its protein is CASSASAENQPQHF.

This clone was observed a handful of times. The J gene is TRBJ2-7, the V gene TRBV29-1; the D is unclear. The CDR3 is made up of 12 amino acids. Germline V lookup: CDR1 SQVTM, CDR2 ANQGSEA. Trimming shortened V by 6 bases and J by 0 bases, and 9 bases separated the two germline ends. The CDR3 coding sequence is TGCAGCGTGATGGACGGCTCCTACGAGCAGTACTTC. Protein: CSVMDGSYEQYF.

This clone was counted only a few times. The rearrangement joins TRBV28 to TRBJ2-2; 7 bases map to TRBD2. With V trimmed by 7 bases and J by 3 bases, 8 bases remained unmatched. Germline V lookup: CDR1 MDHEN, CDR2 SYDVKM. CDR3 length: 15 amino acids. This CDR3 reads CASNKLAEHTGELFF. As DNA, the CDR3 is TGTGCCAGCAACAAGCTAGCGGAACACACCGGGGAGCTGTTTTTT.

The rearrangement links TRBV30 to TRBJ2-1; either TRBD1 or TRBD2 may fit D (5 bases each). Trimming took 1 base from V and 9 from J, leaving 13 bases between them. The germline V gene encodes CDR1 GTSNPN and CDR2 SVGIG (reference sequence). This CDR3 is 13 amino acids long. CDR3 amino acids: CAWSAGQGGEQFF. The DNA of the CDR3 is TGTGCCTGGAGTGCGGGGCAGGGTGGTGAGCAGTTCTTC.

The chain joins TRBV9 to TRBJ2-2; D remains ambiguous. V was pared by 3 bases and J by 2 bases, with 2 bases between. The CDR3 runs to 12 residues. From germline, CDR1 is SGDLS and CDR2 YYNGEE. This CDR3 is CASSENTGELFF. The CDR3 DNA reads as TGTGCCAGCAGCGAAAACACCGGGGAGCTGTTTTTT.

The chain recombines TRBV9 with TRBJ2-1, with 9 bases matching TRBD2. This CDR3 region has 16 residues. J lost 1 base, V lost 4 bases, and 6 bases had no gene match. The V gene's germline CDR1 is SGDLS and CDR2 YYNGEE. This CDR3 reads CASSPTSGPSYNEQFF. CDR3 DNA: TGTGCCAGCAGCCCCACTAGCGGGCCGTCCTACAATGAGCAGTTCTTC.

This clone was seen a handful of times. This chain joins TRBV30 and TRBJ2-5, with 8 nucleotides matching TRBD1. Per the germline V gene, CDR1 is GTSNPN and CDR2 is SVGIG (reference sequence). V trimming: 2 bases; J trimming: 1 base; junction bases outside the gene matches: 6. This CDR3 is built from 15 residues. The CDR3 nucleotides read TGTGCCTGGAGTTGGGCAGGGGGCCCCCAAGAGACCCAGTACTTC. This translates into CAWSWAGGPQETQYF.

The CDR3 DNA sequence: TGCAGCAGCCCGGGCCCCCCGAAAGATACGCAGTATTTT. Translated: CSSPGPPKDTQYF. The genes are TRBV29-1 and TRBJ2-3; D call uncertain. There are 13 residues in the CDR3. The germline V gene has CDR1 SQVTM and CDR2 ANQGSEA. V dropped 8 bases and J dropped 5 bases, with 17 bases sitting between them.

The chain is built from TRBV7-9 and TRBJ2-6; D is ambiguous. The length of the CDR3 is 15 residues. The V gene lost 5 bases and the J gene lost 4 bases, with 12 bases spanning the gap. Germline assignment: CDR1 SEHNR and CDR2 FQNEAQ (reference sequence). The CDR3 coding sequence is TGTGCCAGCAGCCCACCACTCTCAGGGGCCAACGTCCTGACTTTC. Protein product: CASSPPLSGANVLTF.

The chain joins TRBV28 to TRBJ2-6; no clear D gene. The V gene lost 8 bases and the J gene lost 0 bases, with 8 bases spanning the gap. This CDR3 is 14 amino acids long. Germline assignment: CDR1 MDHEN and CDR2 SYDVKM. CDR3 protein: CASRRFSGANVLTF. The CDR3 DNA sequence: TGTGCCAGCCGCCGATTCTCTGGGGCCAACGTCCTGACTTTC.

V gene TRBV9 combines with J gene TRBJ1-5; 7 nucleotides align to TRBD1. This CDR3 has 15 amino acids. The J segment lost 4 bases and the V segment lost 3 bases, leaving 7 bases of the junction unmatched. Germline CDR1 reads SGDLS; CDR2 reads YYNGEE. CDR3: CASSAEGQINQPQHF. The CDR3 DNA follows: TGTGCCAGCAGCGCCGAGGGACAGATTAATCAGCCCCAGCATTTT.

In this sample, this clone turned up a few times. V gene TRBV6-5 combines with J gene TRBJ2-3; unclear D gene. V lost 6 bases, J lost 2 bases, and 9 bases lay in between. The CDR3 extends over 13 amino acids. CDR1 MNHEY and CDR2 SVGAGI come from the germline V gene. The CDR3 region is CASSRTYTDTQYF. CDR3 bases: TGTGCCAGCAGCCGAACGTACACAGATACGCAGTATTTT.

V and J are TRBV28 and TRBJ2-7; D gene uncertain. Per the germline V gene, CDR1 is MDHEN and CDR2 is SYDVKM. The CDR3 has 14 residues. V was cut by 3 bases and J by 5 bases, with 14 bases left in between. The CDR3 DNA is TGTGCCAGCAGTTTTGGCCGAGTAGGCCACGAGCAGTACTTC. Amino acid sequence: CASSFGRVGHEQYF.

The chain links TRBV5-1 to TRBJ2-1, with TRBD1 matching 7 bases. J lost 6 bases, V lost 0 bases, and 3 bases had no gene match. The length of the CDR3 is 14 residues. The germline V gene encodes CDR1 SGHRS and CDR2 YFSETQ. The CDR3 sequence: CASSLGRGSNEQFF. For the CDR3, the DNA is TGCGCCAGCAGCTTGGGCAGGGGGTCCAATGAGCAGTTCTTC.

The rearrangement uses TRBV30 and TRBJ2-1; maybe TRBD2 (5 bases). The V gene's germline CDR1 is GTSNPN and CDR2 SVGIG (reference sequence). V was clipped by 4 bases and J by 5 bases, with 12 bases between them. The CDR3 runs 13 residues. In DNA form, the CDR3 reads TGTGCCTGGATTCCGACTAATAACAATGAGCAGTTCTTC. Translation gives CAWIPTNNNEQFF.

This clone has more than one count but fewer than ten. The chain employs TRBV11-1 and TRBJ2-6, with D uncertain. Trimming took off 4 bases at V and 1 base at J, with 14 bases between the two ends. The length of the CDR3 is 17 residues. Looked up from germline, CDR1 is SGHAT and CDR2 is FQDESV (reference sequence). CDR3: CASSSPLDGSGANVLTF. The CDR3 DNA sequence: TGTGCCAGCAGCTCGCCATTAGACGGGTCTGGGGCCAACGTCCTGACTTTC.

The chain joins TRBV29-1 to TRBJ2-1, with TRBD2 matching 12 bases. Germline loops: CDR1 SQVTM, CDR2 ANQGSEA. This CDR3 is built from 14 residues. The V and J ends lost 8 bases and 8 bases, in that order; junction bases with no gene match: 10. CDR3 sequence reads: CSPLAGGPGDEQFF. The CDR3 DNA reads TGCAGCCCCCTAGCGGGAGGGCCGGGGGATGAGCAGTTCTTC.

The gene calls are TRBV29-1 and TRBJ2-7; 7 bases are shared with TRBD2. With 6 bases clipped from V and 1 base from J, the junction kept 6 bases outside the gene matches. The germline CDR1 and CDR2 sequences are SQVTM and ANQGSEA. This CDR3 has 13 residues. The CDR3 loop reads CSVLLALSYEQYF. CDR3 nucleotides: TGCAGCGTCTTACTAGCGCTGTCCTACGAGCAGTACTTC.